These 12 T cell receptor beta chains originate from one sample sequenced in a study of tumor-infiltrating lymphocytes in primary liver carcinoma. Constant-region priming of 500 ng total RNA yielded TCR beta cDNA. A slightly modified ARM-PCR protocol with three nested multiplex PCR rounds produced these TCR beta libraries. In the first two PCR rounds, TRBV1-TRBV30 forward primers were paired with a C-beta reverse primer, and each round lasted around 10 cycles. From the multiplex PCR reads, TCRdb called clonotypes with MiXCR, one entry per CDR3 protein. Seen here are 70,000 to 75,000 distinct CDR3 sequences, approximately 74% observed once, and the top ten hold around 30%. Bulk tissue was left unsorted, and RNA and DNA were co-extracted from about 20-30 mg of it. The specimen sequenced was liver tumor tissue from sampling region 4. Specified subset: tumor region T4, right-lateral pole. Every receptor here comes from a man aged 35-49 years with primary liver carcinoma and hepatitis B virus infection.

Notes on this clonotype: A much larger clone differs from this one at a single base, so this may be a read error. In DNA, the CDR3 is TGTGCCAGCGGGGACCCGGGAAGCTCCTATAATTCAACCCTCCACTTT. Translated, it gives CASGDPGSSYNSTLHF. The rearrangement uses TRBV28 and TRBJ1-6, with D tentatively TRBD1 (5 bases). The CDR3 is 16 residues long. Looked up from germline, CDR1 is MDHEN and CDR2 is SYDVKM.

The rearrangement joins TRBV7-3 to TRBJ2-3, with 8 bases that match TRBD2. J lost 1 base, V lost 2 bases, and 11 bases had no gene match. The CDR3 is 18 amino acids. Germline V gene sequence: CDR1 SGHTA, CDR2 FQGTGA. The CDR3 here is CASSLAEAGVEGTDTQYF. The CDR3 bases are TGTGCCAGCAGCTTAGCGGAAGCGGGAGTGGAGGGCACAGATACGCAGTATTTT.

A remark on this clonotype: A much larger clone lies one base from this, so it may be a read error. V usage is TRBV2 and J usage is TRBJ2-7; D is uncertain. The CDR3 runs to 12 residues. Looked up from germline, CDR1 is SNHLY and CDR2 is FYNNEI. CDR3 nucleotides: TGTGCCACCTCGGGCACCTCCTACGTGCAGTACTTC. It translates to CATSGTSYVQYF. Complete variable domain (other parts from reference TRBV2 and TRBJ2-7): EPEVTQTPSHQVTQMGQEVILRCVPISNHLYFYWYRQILGQKVEFLVSFYNNEISEKSEIFDDQFSVERPDGSNFTLKIRSTKLEDSAMYFCATSGTSYVQYFGPGTRLTVT.

In the case of this clonotype: This may arise from a read error, as a much more abundant clone is one base away. V usage is TRBV6-4 and J usage is TRBJ1-3, with 8 bases identical to TRBD1. The CDR3 loop spans 17 amino acids. Germline trimming cut 8 bases from V and 4 bases from J; bases unmatched to any gene: 16. Per germline, CDR1 MRHNA and CDR2 SNTAGT. The CDR3 DNA is TGTGCCAGCTCCCACACCATGGACAGGGAGGCGGGAAACACCATATATTTT. Encoded protein: CASSHTMDREAGNTIYF.

With regard to this clonotype: This may come from a read error, since a much larger clone is one base off. The chain uses TRBV6-4 and TRBJ2-1, with D possibly being TRBD2 (6 bases). This CDR3 contains 14 residues. Between the trimmed V and J ends, which lost 7 bases and 4 bases, there was a span of 14 bases. The V gene's germline CDR1 is MRHNA and CDR2 SNTAGT. The CDR3 nucleotides are TGTGCCAGCAAAGGGACTCCAGAGTACAATGAGCAGTTCTTC. Its translation is CASKGTPEYNEQFF.

Of note for this clonotype: The junction does not match germline at one end; this may be a read error. V and J are TRBV6-6 and TRBJ2-7; 8 bases align to TRBD2. The CDR3 extends over 15 amino acids. CDR1 and CDR2 (germline): MNHNY, SVGAGI (reference sequence). The CDR3 DNA sequence: TGTGTCAGCAGTTATTCTAAGCGGGAGCGGCACGAGCAGTACTTC. Protein sequence: CVSSYSKRERHEQYF.

V usage is TRBV4-1 and J usage is TRBJ2-7, with 8 bases fitting TRBD1. The CDR3 totals 15 residues. V was pared by 6 bases and J by 7 bases, with 14 bases of the junction left unmatched. Germline-derived CDR1 and CDR2 are MGHRA and YSYEKL. CDR3 sequence (DNA): TGCGCCAGCAGTCCCTCAGGGGGCGGTTGCGAAGAGCAGTACTTC. It yields the protein CASSPSGGGCEEQYF.

By its share, this clonotype is medium-sized. The chain joins TRBV11-2 to TRBJ2-7; 7 positions agree with TRBD1. The CDR3 has 14 amino acids. Germline CDR1 is SGHAT and CDR2 is FQNNGV. V shed 6 bases and J 4 bases; nucleotides not matched to a gene: 9. The CDR3 protein is CASSSAGTEYEQYF. Written as DNA, the CDR3 is TGTGCCAGCAGTTCAGCCGGGACAGAATACGAGCAGTACTTC.

This clonotype was detected many times. The V gene is TRBV6-6, the J gene TRBJ1-2; no definite D call. V shed 2 bases and J shed 3 bases, with 10 bases lying between them. The CDR3 loop spans 14 amino acids. Germline V CDR1 and CDR2: MNHNY, SVGAGI (reference sequence). CDR3 loop: CASSYLGIDYGYTF. As DNA, the CDR3 is TGTGCCAGCAGTTACCTGGGAATCGACTATGGCTACACCTTC.

This rearrangement joins TRBV11-3 to TRBJ2-7, with D uncertain. The CDR3 runs 16 residues. Per the germline V gene, CDR1 is SGHNT and CDR2 is YENEEA. In DNA, the CDR3 is TGTGCCAGCAGCCTCCGACCGGTTCCTTACTCCTACGAGCAGTATGTC. Protein product: CASSLRPVPYSYEQYV.

Concerning this clonotype: Compared with germline, one end of the junction differs, possibly owing to a read error. The rearrangement uses TRBV11-2 and TRBJ2-7, with TRBD2 matching over 15 bases. From germline, CDR1 is SGHAT and CDR2 FQNNGV. The CDR3 is 18 amino acids. CDR3: CAISLSFGLAGGGYEQYF. CDR3 DNA: TGTGCCATCAGCTTATCCTTTGGACTAGCGGGAGGGGGGTATGAGCAGTACTTC.

Concerning this clonotype itself: One end of the junction varies from germline; a read error may be responsible. The chain employs TRBV11-2 and TRBJ2-7, with a possible D match to TRBD2 (6 bases). CDR1 and CDR2 from the germline V gene are SGHAT and FQNNGV. The CDR3 length is 14 residues. This chain's CDR3 is CACSLRTNGLEQYF. CDR3 nucleotide sequence: TGTGCCTGCAGCTTAAGGACTAACGGCCTCGAGCAGTACTTC.